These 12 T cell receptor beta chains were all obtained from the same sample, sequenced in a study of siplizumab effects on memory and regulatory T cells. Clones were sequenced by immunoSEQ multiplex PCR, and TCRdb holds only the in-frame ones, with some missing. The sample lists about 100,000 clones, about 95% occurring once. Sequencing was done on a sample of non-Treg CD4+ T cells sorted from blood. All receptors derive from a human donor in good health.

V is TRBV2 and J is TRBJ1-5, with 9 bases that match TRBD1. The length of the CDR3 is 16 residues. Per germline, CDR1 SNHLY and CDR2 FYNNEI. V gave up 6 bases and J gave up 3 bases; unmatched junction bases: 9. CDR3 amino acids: CASSSSGQGINQPQHF. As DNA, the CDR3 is TGTGCCAGCAGCTCAAGCGGACAGGGGATCAATCAGCCCCAGCATTTT.

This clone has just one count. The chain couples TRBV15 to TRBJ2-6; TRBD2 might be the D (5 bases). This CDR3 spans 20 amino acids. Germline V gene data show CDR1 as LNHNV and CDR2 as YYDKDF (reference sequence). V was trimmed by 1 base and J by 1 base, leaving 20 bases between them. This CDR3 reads CATSRATRVIRSSGANVLTF. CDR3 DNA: TGTGCCACCAGCAGAGCTACGCGGGTTATCCGCTCTTCTGGGGCCAACGTCCTGACTTTC.

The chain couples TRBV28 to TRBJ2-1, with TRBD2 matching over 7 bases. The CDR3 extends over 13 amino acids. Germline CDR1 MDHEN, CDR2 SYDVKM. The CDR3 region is CASLAGAVNEQFF. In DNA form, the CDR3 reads TGTGCTAGCCTCGCGGGAGCTGTTAATGAGCAGTTCTTC.

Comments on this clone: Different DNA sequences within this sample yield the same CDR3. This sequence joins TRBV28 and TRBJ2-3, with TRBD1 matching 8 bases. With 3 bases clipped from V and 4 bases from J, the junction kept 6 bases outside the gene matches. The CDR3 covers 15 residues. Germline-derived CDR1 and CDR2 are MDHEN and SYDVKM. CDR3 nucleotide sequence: TGTGCCAGCAGTTTGTCAGGGGGCAGGGCAGATACGCAGTATTTT. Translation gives CASSLSGGRADTQYF. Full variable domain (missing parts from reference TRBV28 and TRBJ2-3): DVKVTQSSRYLVKRTGEKVFLECVQDMDHENMFWYRQDPGLGLRLIYFSYDVKMKEKGDIPEGYSVSREKKERFSLILESASTNQTSMYLCASSLSGGRADTQYFGPGTRLTVL.

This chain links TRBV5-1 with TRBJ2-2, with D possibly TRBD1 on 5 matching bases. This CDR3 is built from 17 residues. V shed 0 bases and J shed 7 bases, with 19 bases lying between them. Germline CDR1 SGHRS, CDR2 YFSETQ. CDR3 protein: CASSLGQLTINGGELFF. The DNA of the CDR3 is TGCGCCAGCAGCTTGGGACAGCTAACTATTAACGGCGGGGAGCTGTTTTTT.

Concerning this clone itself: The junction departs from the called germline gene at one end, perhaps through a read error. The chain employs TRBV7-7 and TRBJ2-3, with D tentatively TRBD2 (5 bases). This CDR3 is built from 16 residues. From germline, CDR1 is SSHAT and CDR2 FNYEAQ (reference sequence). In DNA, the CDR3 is TGTGCTAGCAGCTCGGCGAGCGGTCACGTGGAAGATACGCAGTATTTT. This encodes CASSSASGHVEDTQYF.

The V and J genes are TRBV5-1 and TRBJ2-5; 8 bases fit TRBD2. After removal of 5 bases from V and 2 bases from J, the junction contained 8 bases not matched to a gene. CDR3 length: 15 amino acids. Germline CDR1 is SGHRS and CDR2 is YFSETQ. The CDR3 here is CASREVAGRQETQYF. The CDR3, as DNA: TGCGCCAGCAGAGAGGTAGCGGGAAGACAAGAGACCCAGTACTTC.

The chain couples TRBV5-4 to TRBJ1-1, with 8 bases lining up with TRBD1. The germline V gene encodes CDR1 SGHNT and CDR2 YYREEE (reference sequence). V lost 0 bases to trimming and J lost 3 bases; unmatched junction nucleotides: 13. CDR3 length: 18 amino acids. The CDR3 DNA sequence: TGTGCCAGCAGCTTGGAGCAGGGGGCAAGTATTTCGGACACTGAAGCTTTCTTT. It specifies CASSLEQGASISDTEAFF.

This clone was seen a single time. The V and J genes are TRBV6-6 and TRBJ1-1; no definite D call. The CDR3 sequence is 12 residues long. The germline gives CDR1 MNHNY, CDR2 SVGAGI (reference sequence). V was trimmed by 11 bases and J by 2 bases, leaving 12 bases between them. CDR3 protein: CAVRAANTEAFF. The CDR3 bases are TGTGCCGTTCGGGCGGCCAACACTGAAGCTTTCTTT.

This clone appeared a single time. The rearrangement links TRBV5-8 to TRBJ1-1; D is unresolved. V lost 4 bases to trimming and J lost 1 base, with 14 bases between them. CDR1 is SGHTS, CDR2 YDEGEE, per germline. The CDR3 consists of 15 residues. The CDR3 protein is CASSLFPYGNTEAFF. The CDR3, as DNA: TGTGCCAGCAGCCTATTCCCGTATGGGAACACTGAAGCTTTCTTT.

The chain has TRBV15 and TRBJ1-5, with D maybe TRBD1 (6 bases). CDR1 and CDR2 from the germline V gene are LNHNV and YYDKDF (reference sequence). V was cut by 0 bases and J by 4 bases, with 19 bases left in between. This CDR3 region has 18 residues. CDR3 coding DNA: TGTGCCACCAGCAGAGATTCTGCGTTTGGACAGCAAAATCAGCCCCAGCATTTT. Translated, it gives CATSRDSAFGQQNQPQHF.

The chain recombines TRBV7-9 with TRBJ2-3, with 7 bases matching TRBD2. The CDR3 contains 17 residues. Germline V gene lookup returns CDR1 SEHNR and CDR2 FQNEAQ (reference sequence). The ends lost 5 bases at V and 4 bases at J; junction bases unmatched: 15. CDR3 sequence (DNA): TGTGCCAGCAGCCTTCCCTCACTAGCGACGGGCCCAGATACGCAGTATTTT. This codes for CASSLPSLATGPDTQYF.